A selection of T cell receptor beta chains follows, all from one sample in a study of OX40 agonist ivuxolimab in advanced cancers. Data came from immunoSEQ multiplex PCR; TCRdb stores just in-frame clones and leaves some out. The sample has tens of thousands of clones, 84% seen once. Sequences were derived from CD4+ or CD8+ T cells sorted from blood, sampled in a trial of the OX40 agonist ivuxolimab. The receptors here all came from an adult with an advanced solid tumor such as melanoma, head and neck, liver or kidney cancer. The CDR3 runs from the conserved cysteine through the conserved F or W. Each record gives: J gene, V gene, CDR3 length, clone size, D gene, CDR3 DNA, CDR3 protein. A D gene is named only where the DNA matches it firmly. Clone size appears in some rows only: once, few, many, or a class for an expanded clone.

j_gene: TRBJ2-1
v_gene: TRBV5-6
len: 15
abundance: NA
d_gene: TRBD1
CDR3nt: TGTGCCAGCAGCCCTCCGGGACAGGGGGACAATGAGCAGTTCTTC
CDR3aa: CASSPPGQGDNEQFF

j_gene: TRBJ2-7
v_gene: TRBV27
len: 15
abundance: NA
d_gene: TRBD1
CDR3nt: TGTGCCAGCAGCATCGGACAGGGAAGCGTATACGAGCAGTACTTC
CDR3aa: CASSIGQGSVYEQYF

j_gene: TRBJ1-4
v_gene: TRBV10-3
len: 13
abundance: NA
d_gene: NA
CDR3nt: TGTGCCACTTCTAGGAGCGGGAATGAAAAACTGTTTTTT
CDR3aa: CATSRSGNEKLFF

j_gene: TRBJ2-5
v_gene: TRBV9
len: 15
abundance: NA
d_gene: NA
CDR3nt: TGTGCCAGCAGCGTAGGAGGGACCTCAGGAGGGACCCAGTACTTC
CDR3aa: CASSVGGTSGGTQYF

j_gene: TRBJ1-1
v_gene: TRBV18
len: 14
abundance: NA
d_gene: NA
CDR3nt: TGTGCCAGCTCACCACCGGAGTTGAACACTGAAGCTTTCTTT
CDR3aa: CASSPPELNTEAFF

j_gene: TRBJ2-3
v_gene: TRBV9
len: 15
abundance: NA
d_gene: NA
CDR3nt: TGTGCCAGCAGCTTTCTGGCGGGGCCGCTGGATACGCAGTATTTT
CDR3aa: CASSFLAGPLDTQYF

j_gene: TRBJ1-6
v_gene: TRBV28
len: 12
abundance: NA
d_gene: NA
CDR3nt: TGTGCCAGCGTTGGTCCTGTAGGACCCCTCCACTTT
CDR3aa: CASVGPVGPLHF

j_gene: TRBJ1-5
v_gene: TRBV27
len: 15
abundance: NA
d_gene: NA
CDR3nt: TGTGCCAGCATCCTGCGGCCAGGCATAAATCAGCCCCAGCATTTT
CDR3aa: CASILRPGINQPQHF

j_gene: TRBJ1-2
v_gene: TRBV9
len: 13
abundance: NA
d_gene: TRBD1
CDR3nt: TGTGCCAGCAGGACGACAGGGCTCTATGGCTACACCTTC
CDR3aa: CASRTTGLYGYTF

j_gene: TRBJ1-5
v_gene: TRBV30
len: 14
abundance: NA
d_gene: NA
CDR3nt: TGTGCCTGGAGTGTAGGGGTTAGCAATCAGCCCCAGCATTTT
CDR3aa: CAWSVGVSNQPQHF

j_gene: TRBJ2-1
v_gene: TRBV11-2
len: 14
abundance: NA
d_gene: TRBD1
CDR3nt: TGTGCCAGCAGCTTCATACAGGGGGACAATGAGCAGTTCTTC
CDR3aa: CASSFIQGDNEQFF

j_gene: TRBJ2-1
v_gene: TRBV5-1
len: 15
abundance: NA
d_gene: NA
CDR3nt: TGCGCCAGCAGAATAGATGGGCCAGCCTACAATGAGCAGTTCTTC
CDR3aa: CASRIDGPAYNEQFF

j_gene: TRBJ2-1
v_gene: TRBV5-1
len: 15
abundance: NA
d_gene: TRBD1
CDR3nt: TGCGCCAGCAGACCTGGACAGGTTGGTTGGTATGAGCAGTTCTTC
CDR3aa: CASRPGQVGWYEQFF

j_gene: TRBJ1-5
v_gene: TRBV29-1
len: 16
abundance: once
d_gene: TRBD1
CDR3nt: TGCAGCGTTGAAGAAGGTAAGCGACAGGGGAATCAGCCCCAGCATTTT
CDR3aa: CSVEEGKRQGNQPQHF

j_gene: TRBJ1-1
v_gene: TRBV7-2
len: 14
abundance: NA
d_gene: NA
CDR3nt: TGTGCCAGCAGCTTAGCAGGAGGAAGCACTGAAGCTTTCTTT
CDR3aa: CASSLAGGSTEAFF

j_gene: TRBJ2-7
v_gene: TRBV18
len: 15
abundance: NA
d_gene: NA
CDR3nt: TGTGCCAGCTCACCTCAAAGCTCTTTTGCCTACGAGCAGTACTTC
CDR3aa: CASSPQSSFAYEQYF

j_gene: TRBJ1-2
v_gene: TRBV5-4
len: 16
abundance: once
d_gene: TRBD1
CDR3nt: TGTGCCAGCAGCTATGCCCCCAGACAGGGGGCTGGAGGCTACACCTTC
CDR3aa: CASSYAPRQGAGGYTF

j_gene: TRBJ1-2
v_gene: TRBV7-2
len: 14
abundance: NA
d_gene: NA
CDR3nt: TGTGCCAGCAGCCCGGGTAGGAAATACTATGGCTACACCTTC
CDR3aa: CASSPGRKYYGYTF

j_gene: TRBJ2-7
v_gene: TRBV30
len: 12
abundance: NA
d_gene: NA
CDR3nt: TGTGCCTGGAGTTCGTCGGGTTACGAGCAGTACTTC
CDR3aa: CAWSSSGYEQYF

j_gene: TRBJ2-7
v_gene: TRBV5-4
len: 15
abundance: NA
d_gene: TRBD1
CDR3nt: TGTGCCAGCAGCGAGGGACAGCCCAGACTCTACGAGCAGTACTTC
CDR3aa: CASSEGQPRLYEQYF

j_gene: TRBJ1-1
v_gene: TRBV9
len: 16
abundance: few
d_gene: TRBD1
CDR3nt: TGTGCCAGCAGCGTGGGGCAGGGGGCCGTGAACACTGAAGCTTTCTTT
CDR3aa: CASSVGQGAVNTEAFF

j_gene: TRBJ1-6
v_gene: TRBV6-6
len: 15
abundance: NA
d_gene: NA
CDR3nt: TGTGCCAGCACCCCGACAGGCTCCTATAATTCACCCCTCCACTTT
CDR3aa: CASTPTGSYNSPLHF

j_gene: TRBJ2-1
v_gene: TRBV7-3
len: 15
abundance: NA
d_gene: NA
CDR3nt: TGTGCCAGCAGCCGTGGCTTGGTGGACGGCAATGAGCAGTTCTTC
CDR3aa: CASSRGLVDGNEQFF

j_gene: TRBJ2-3
v_gene: TRBV10-3
len: 13
abundance: once
d_gene: NA
CDR3nt: TGTGCCATCAGTGACGGGGACACAGATACGCAGTATTTT
CDR3aa: CAISDGDTDTQYF

j_gene: TRBJ1-6
v_gene: TRBV9
len: 14
abundance: few
d_gene: TRBD1
CDR3nt: TGTGCCAGCAGCGTAGGACAGGGGAATTCACCCCTCCACTTT
CDR3aa: CASSVGQGNSPLHF

j_gene: TRBJ1-2
v_gene: TRBV27
len: 13
abundance: NA
d_gene: NA
CDR3nt: TGTGCCAGCAGGCCCCGGGGGCGGGATGGCTACACCTTC
CDR3aa: CASRPRGRDGYTF

j_gene: TRBJ1-5
v_gene: TRBV10-3
len: 12
abundance: NA
d_gene: NA
CDR3nt: TGTGCCATCAGTGACACGGGGCAGCCCCAGCATTTT
CDR3aa: CAISDTGQPQHF

j_gene: TRBJ2-3
v_gene: TRBV19
len: 16
abundance: few
d_gene: TRBD2
CDR3nt: TGTGCCAGTAGTGTGACCCTCGGGGGGGGCACAGATACGCAGTATTTT
CDR3aa: CASSVTLGGGTDTQYF

j_gene: TRBJ1-2
v_gene: TRBV19
len: 16
abundance: NA
d_gene: NA
CDR3nt: TGTGCCAGTAGTATCTTGACAGCTGTAGGAAGGTATGGCTACACCTTC
CDR3aa: CASSILTAVGRYGYTF

j_gene: TRBJ2-7
v_gene: TRBV6-5
len: 14
abundance: once
d_gene: TRBD2
CDR3nt: TGTGCCAGCAGTTACGTGGCGGGAGCCCTCGAGCAGTACTTC
CDR3aa: CASSYVAGALEQYF

j_gene: TRBJ1-3
v_gene: TRBV27
len: 13
abundance: few
d_gene: NA
CDR3nt: TGTGCCAGCAGTAGCGAGCGAGGAAACACCATATATTTT
CDR3aa: CASSSERGNTIYF

j_gene: TRBJ1-1
v_gene: TRBV25-1
len: 14
abundance: NA
d_gene: NA
CDR3nt: TGTGCCAGCAGGAGGGAGGGTAGTATCACTGAAGCTTTCTTT
CDR3aa: CASRREGSITEAFF

j_gene: TRBJ2-1
v_gene: TRBV19
len: 11
abundance: NA
d_gene: NA
CDR3nt: TGTGCCAGTAGTATAGGGGCTGAGCAGTTCTTC
CDR3aa: CASSIGAEQFF

j_gene: TRBJ2-7
v_gene: TRBV6-1
len: 11
abundance: NA
d_gene: TRBD1
CDR3nt: TGTGCCAGCAGTCAGGGGGCCGCGATGTACTTC
CDR3aa: CASSQGAAMYF

j_gene: TRBJ1-4
v_gene: TRBV6-5
len: 15
abundance: NA
d_gene: NA
CDR3nt: TGTGCCAGCAGTTACAGTGGGGTTACTAATGAAAAACTGTTTTTT
CDR3aa: CASSYSGVTNEKLFF

j_gene: TRBJ2-1
v_gene: TRBV6-5
len: 14
abundance: NA
d_gene: NA
CDR3nt: TGTGCCAGCAAAGTACAGGCAGCCTACAATGAGCAGTTCTTC
CDR3aa: CASKVQAAYNEQFF

j_gene: TRBJ2-7
v_gene: TRBV27
len: 15
abundance: once
d_gene: TRBD1
CDR3nt: TGTGCCAGCAGTGATTTGGACAGGAGACCCTACGAGCAGTACTTC
CDR3aa: CASSDLDRRPYEQYF

j_gene: TRBJ2-3
v_gene: TRBV9
len: 15
abundance: NA
d_gene: TRBD2
CDR3nt: TGTGCCAGCAGCCCCCGGACTAGGGACACAGATACGCAGTATTTT
CDR3aa: CASSPRTRDTDTQYF

j_gene: TRBJ2-1
v_gene: TRBV10-3
len: 14
abundance: once
d_gene: NA
CDR3nt: TGTGCGTGTGGGGAGGACCGCTCCTACAATGAGCAGTTCTTC
CDR3aa: CACGEDRSYNEQFF

j_gene: TRBJ2-5
v_gene: TRBV29-1
len: 11
abundance: NA
d_gene: NA
CDR3nt: TGCAGCGTTGAAGTCTATGAGACCCAGTACTTC
CDR3aa: CSVEVYETQYF

j_gene: TRBJ2-1
v_gene: TRBV5-5
len: 16
abundance: NA
d_gene: TRBD2
CDR3nt: TGTGCCAGCAGCTTGGCCGGACTAGCGGGGGTTGGTGAGCAGTTCTTC
CDR3aa: CASSLAGLAGVGEQFF

j_gene: TRBJ2-5
v_gene: TRBV29-1
len: 12
abundance: NA
d_gene: NA
CDR3nt: TGCAGCGCGGACCAGGGAGAAGAGACCCAGTACTTC
CDR3aa: CSADQGEETQYF

j_gene: TRBJ2-7
v_gene: TRBV11-1
len: 13
abundance: NA
d_gene: NA
CDR3nt: TGTGCCAGCAGCTTCTCTAGGGGCGACGAGCAGTACTTC
CDR3aa: CASSFSRGDEQYF

j_gene: TRBJ2-7
v_gene: TRBV29-1
len: 13
abundance: once
d_gene: NA
CDR3nt: TGCAGTTTCCTCCAGGGACCAACCTACGAGCAGTACTTC
CDR3aa: CSFLQGPTYEQYF

j_gene: TRBJ1-4
v_gene: TRBV28
len: 15
abundance: few
d_gene: NA
CDR3nt: TGTGCCAGCAGCCCCAGTGGCTTCCGCGGGGAAAAACTGTTTTTT
CDR3aa: CASSPSGFRGEKLFF

j_gene: TRBJ2-7
v_gene: TRBV28
len: 13
abundance: NA
d_gene: NA
CDR3nt: TGTGCCAGCAGCAACGGGGTTCCCTACGAGCAGTACTTC
CDR3aa: CASSNGVPYEQYF